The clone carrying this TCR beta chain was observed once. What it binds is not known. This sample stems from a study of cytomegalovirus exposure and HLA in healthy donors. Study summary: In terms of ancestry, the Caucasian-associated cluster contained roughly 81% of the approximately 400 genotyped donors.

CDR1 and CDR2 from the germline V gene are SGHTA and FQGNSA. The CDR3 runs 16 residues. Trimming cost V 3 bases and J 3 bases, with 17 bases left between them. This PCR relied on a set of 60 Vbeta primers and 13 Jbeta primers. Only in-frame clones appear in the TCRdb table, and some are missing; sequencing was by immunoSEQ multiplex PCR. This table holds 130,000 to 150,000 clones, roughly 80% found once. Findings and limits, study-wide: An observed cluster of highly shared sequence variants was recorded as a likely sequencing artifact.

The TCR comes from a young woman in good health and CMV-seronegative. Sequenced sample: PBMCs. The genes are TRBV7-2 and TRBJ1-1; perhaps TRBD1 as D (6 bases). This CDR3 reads CASSFVWGGGDTEAFF. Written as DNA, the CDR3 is TGTGCCAGCAGCTTCGTTTGGGGGGGCGGAGACACTGAAGCTTTCTTT.